The present T cell receptor beta chain was sequenced within a study of shared clonotypes between healthy human individuals. Study summary: For every donor, three CD4 naive, three CD4 memory, two CD8 naive and one CD8 memory plates were used.

The run depth of the assay was deep. Repertoires were generated with immunoSEQ multiplex PCR, while TCRdb's copy carries only in-frame clones and drops some. Among hundreds of thousands of clones listed, about 80% were seen once. Germline CDR1 and CDR2: MDHEN and SYDVKM. The V end was cut by 1 base, the J end by 5 bases, with 17 bases between. This CDR3 has 17 residues. Study-wide points: A generally larger estimated richness was seen in naive subsets than in memory subsets. Researchers sampled only blood; tissue repertoires likely differ.

Remarks on this clone: The antigen is undetermined.

The receptor comes from a woman aged 25 to 39 in good health. The J gene is TRBJ2-2, the V gene TRBV28, with D possibly matching TRBD2 (6 bases). Source material: memory CD4+ T cells sorted from blood. Subset defined: CD45RA-negative fraction. CDR3 sequence: CASSLYPGASLTGELFF. The CDR3 DNA is TGTGCCAGCAGTTTATACCCGGGAGCCTCTTTGACCGGGGAGCTGTTTTTT.